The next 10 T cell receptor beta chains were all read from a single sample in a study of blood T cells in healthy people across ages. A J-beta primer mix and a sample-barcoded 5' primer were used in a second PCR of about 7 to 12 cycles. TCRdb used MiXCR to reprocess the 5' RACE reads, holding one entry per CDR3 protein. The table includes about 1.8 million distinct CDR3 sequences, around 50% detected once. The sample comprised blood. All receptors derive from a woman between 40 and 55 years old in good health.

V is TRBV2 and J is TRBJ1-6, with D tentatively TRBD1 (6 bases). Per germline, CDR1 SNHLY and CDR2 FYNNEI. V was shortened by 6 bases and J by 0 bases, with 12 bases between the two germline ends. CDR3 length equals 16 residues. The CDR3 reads CASRDSRSSYNSPLHF. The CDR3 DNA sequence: TGTGCCAGCAGGGACAGCCGAAGCTCCTATAATTCACCCCTCCACTTT.

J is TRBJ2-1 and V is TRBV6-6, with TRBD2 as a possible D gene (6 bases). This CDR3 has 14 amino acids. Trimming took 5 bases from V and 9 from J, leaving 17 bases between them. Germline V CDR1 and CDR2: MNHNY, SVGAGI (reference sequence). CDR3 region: CASSRDSVGGEQFF. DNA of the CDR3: TGTGCCAGCAGTAGGGACTCCGTCGGGGGTGAGCAGTTCTTC.

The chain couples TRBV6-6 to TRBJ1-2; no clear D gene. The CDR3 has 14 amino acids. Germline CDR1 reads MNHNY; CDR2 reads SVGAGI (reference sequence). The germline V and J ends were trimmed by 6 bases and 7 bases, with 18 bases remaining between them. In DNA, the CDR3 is TGTGCCAGCAGGGCGTTGAAAGGAGCGGGTGGCTACACCTTC. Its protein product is CASRALKGAGGYTF.

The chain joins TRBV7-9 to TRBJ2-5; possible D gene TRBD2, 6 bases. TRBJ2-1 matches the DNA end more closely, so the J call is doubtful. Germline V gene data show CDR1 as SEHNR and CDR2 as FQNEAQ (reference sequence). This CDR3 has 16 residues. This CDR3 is CASSLGRDSYQETQFF. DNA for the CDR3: TGTGCCAGCAGCTTGGGCAGGGACTCGTACCAAGAGACCCAGTTCTTC.

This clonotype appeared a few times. CDR3 nucleotide sequence: TGCGCCAGCAGCTTTTTAGATGAGACCCAGTACTTC. Amino acid sequence: CASSFLDETQYF. The rearrangement joins TRBV5-1 to TRBJ2-5; D remains unclear. The V gene's germline CDR1 is SGHRS and CDR2 YFSETQ. The CDR3 is 12 residues long. Trimming stripped 2 bases from V and 5 bases from J, with 7 bases between.

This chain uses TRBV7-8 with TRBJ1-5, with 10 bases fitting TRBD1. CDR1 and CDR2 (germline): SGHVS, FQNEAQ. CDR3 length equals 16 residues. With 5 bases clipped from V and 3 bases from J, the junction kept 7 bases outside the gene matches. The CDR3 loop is CASSGQGVSPNQPQHF. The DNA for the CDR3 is TGTGCCAGCAGCGGACAGGGGGTTTCCCCCAATCAGCCCCAGCATTTT.

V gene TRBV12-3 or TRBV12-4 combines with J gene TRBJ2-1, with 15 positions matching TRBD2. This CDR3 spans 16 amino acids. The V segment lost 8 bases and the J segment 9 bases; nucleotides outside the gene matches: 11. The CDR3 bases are TGTGCCAGCCAGGATCGAGGGACTAGCGGGGGGCTTGAGCAGTTCTTC. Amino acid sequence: CASQDRGTSGGLEQFF.

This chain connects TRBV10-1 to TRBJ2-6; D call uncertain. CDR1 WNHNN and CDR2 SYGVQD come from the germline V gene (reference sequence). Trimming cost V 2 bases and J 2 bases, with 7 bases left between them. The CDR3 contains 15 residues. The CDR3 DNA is TGCGCCAGCAGTGAGGCTAGTACTGGGGCCAACGTCCTGACTTTC. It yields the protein CASSEASTGANVLTF.

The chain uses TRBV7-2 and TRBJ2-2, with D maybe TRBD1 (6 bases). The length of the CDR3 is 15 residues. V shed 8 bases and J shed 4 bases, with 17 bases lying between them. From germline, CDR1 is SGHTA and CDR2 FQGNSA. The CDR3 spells CASGPPVRGTGELFF. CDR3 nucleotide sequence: TGTGCCAGCGGCCCTCCGGTCAGGGGCACCGGGGAGCTGTTTTTT.

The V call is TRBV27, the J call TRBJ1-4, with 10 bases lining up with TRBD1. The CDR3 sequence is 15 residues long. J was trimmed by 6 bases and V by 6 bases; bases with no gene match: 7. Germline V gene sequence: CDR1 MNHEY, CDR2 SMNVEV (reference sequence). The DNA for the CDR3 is TGTGCCAGCAGAAGGGGACAGGGGTTTTATGAAAAACTGTTTTTT. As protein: CASRRGQGFYEKLFF.